The next 19 T cell receptor beta chains were all read from a single sample in a study of shared clonotypes between healthy human individuals. This table comes from immunoSEQ multiplex PCR, and its TCRdb copy is limited to in-frame clones, with some not included. The sample gives about 980,000 clones, around three quarters of which show up once; nearly 1.5% is in the top ten. The sample was memory CD4+ T cells sorted from blood. Subset noted: CD45RA-negative fraction. These receptors all stem from a man aged 18 to 29 in good health.

This chain links TRBV5-1 with TRBJ2-3, with D possibly matching TRBD1 (5 bases). The germline V gene encodes CDR1 SGHRS and CDR2 YFSETQ. Trimming cost V 3 bases and J 1 base, with 9 bases left between them. This CDR3 spans 14 amino acids. The CDR3 spells CASSYGQRTDTQYF. Written as DNA, the CDR3 is TGCGCCAGCAGCTACGGACAACGCACAGATACGCAGTATTTT.

The gene calls are TRBV6-4 and TRBJ2-4, with D perhaps assigned TRBD1 or TRBD2 (6 bases each). The ends were cut back, 8 bases at V and 12 bases at J, with 8 bases in the middle. Germline V gene data show CDR1 as MRHNA and CDR2 as SNTAGT. CDR3 length: 9 amino acids. The DNA of the CDR3 is TGTGCCAGCTCGGGGGCTCAGTACTTC. Its translation is CASSGAQYF.

The chain employs TRBV9 and TRBJ2-1; TRBD2 aligns across 11 bases. Germline assignment: CDR1 SGDLS and CDR2 YYNGEE. The CDR3 spans 15 residues. The trim removed 4 bases at V and 7 bases at J, leaving 7 bases unmatched. The CDR3 is CASSTGTSGSNEQFF. CDR3 nucleotides: TGTGCCAGCAGCACGGGGACTAGCGGATCTAATGAGCAGTTCTTC.

Concerning this clone itself: Just one base apart from a much larger clone, this may be a read error. Other DNA sequences within the sample encode an identical CDR3. As DNA, the CDR3 is TGTGCCAGCACCCCCTCTGGAAACACCATATATTTT. This encodes CASTPSGNTIYF. The gene calls are TRBV19 and TRBJ1-3; unclear D gene. The germline V gene encodes CDR1 LNHDA and CDR2 SQIVND (reference sequence). Trimming took 9 bases from V and 0 from J, leaving 6 bases between them. The CDR3 extends over 12 amino acids.

This rearrangement joins TRBV10-3 to TRBJ2-3; tentative D call: TRBD1 (5 bases). V was shortened by 8 bases and J by 2 bases, with 11 bases between the two germline ends. This CDR3 comprises 13 residues. In germline, CDR1 is ENHRY, CDR2 SYGVKD. In DNA, the CDR3 is TGTGCCATCGCCGGACACCTCACAGATACGCAGTATTTT. Protein product: CAIAGHLTDTQYF.

This chain links TRBV19 with TRBJ1-2, with D possibly TRBD1 on 5 matching bases. CDR3 length: 14 amino acids. In germline, CDR1 is LNHDA, CDR2 SQIVND (reference sequence). V was shortened by 5 bases and J by 4 bases, with 14 bases between the two germline ends. As DNA, the CDR3 is TGTGCCAGTAGTTTCTCCGGGACGGCCTATGGCTACACCTTC. Its translation: CASSFSGTAYGYTF.

This sequence joins TRBV7-6 and TRBJ2-7; D ambiguous. Trimming shortened V by 4 bases and J by 6 bases, and 10 bases separated the two germline ends. The CDR3 has 12 amino acids. From germline, CDR1 is SGHVS and CDR2 FNYEAQ. The DNA for the CDR3 is TGTGCCAGCAGCTCCTTTGGCGCCGAGCAGTACTTC. It encodes CASSSFGAEQYF.

The chain recombines TRBV13 with TRBJ1-1, with D uncertain. V was cut by 6 bases and J by 0 bases, with 8 bases left in between. CDR1 is PRHDT and CDR2 is FYEKMQ in the germline V gene (reference sequence). The CDR3 sequence is 13 residues long. Here the CDR3 DNA reads TGTGCCAGCAGGGGTAATATGAACACTGAAGCTTTCTTT. The encoded protein is CASRGNMNTEAFF.

The rearrangement uses TRBV28 and TRBJ1-4; D is possibly TRBD1 (5 bases). Trimming stripped 4 bases from V and 8 bases from J, with 14 bases between. Germline V lookup: CDR1 MDHEN, CDR2 SYDVKM. CDR3 length: 14 amino acids. The CDR3 sequence: CASSSGRVREKLFF. CDR3 nucleotides: TGTGCCAGCAGTTCGGGCAGGGTAAGGGAAAAACTGTTTTTT.

The gene calls are TRBV6-1 and TRBJ1-1; no clear D gene. Germline CDR1 MNHNS, CDR2 SASEGT. The ends were cut back, 2 bases at V and 6 bases at J, with 10 bases in the middle. This CDR3 comprises 13 residues. The CDR3 reads CASSEPGFAEAFF. The CDR3 bases are TGTGCCAGCAGTGAACCGGGGTTTGCTGAAGCTTTCTTT.

The chain joins TRBV5-6 to TRBJ2-3; 7 bases match TRBD2. V shed 3 bases, J shed 4 bases, and the junction held 11 bases outside the gene matches. CDR1 SGHDT and CDR2 YYEEEE come from the germline V gene. This CDR3 has 16 amino acids. The CDR3 sequence is CASSSRSGASADTQYF. The CDR3 region has the DNA TGTGCCAGCAGCTCGAGGAGCGGGGCGTCGGCAGATACGCAGTATTTT.

The chain recombines TRBV18 with TRBJ1-2; D may be TRBD1 (5 bases). In germline, CDR1 is KGHSH, CDR2 LQKENI. This CDR3 is built from 12 residues. V was cut by 6 bases and J by 6 bases, with 11 bases left in between. This CDR3 is CASSPSGDGYTF. CDR3 DNA: TGTGCCAGCTCCCCGTCGGGGGATGGCTACACCTTC. The whole variable domain, filled in from reference TRBV18 and TRBJ1-2, reads NAGVMQNPRHLVRRRGQEARLRCSPMKGHSHVYWYRQLPEEGLKFMVYLQKENIIDESGMPKERFSAEFPKEGPSILRIQQVVRGDSAAYFCASSPSGDGYTFGSGTRLTVV.

The chain carries TRBV27 and TRBJ1-2, with 7 bases fitting TRBD1. The trim removed 4 bases at V and 5 bases at J, leaving 7 bases unmatched. This CDR3 comprises 14 residues. Germline V lookup: CDR1 MNHEY, CDR2 SMNVEV (reference sequence). This chain's CDR3 is CASSSRGTAYGYTF. CDR3 sequence (DNA): TGTGCCAGCAGTTCCCGAGGGACAGCTTATGGCTACACCTTC.

The J gene is TRBJ2-5, the V gene TRBV25-1, with D maybe TRBD2 (5 bases). Deletions cut 2 bases from V and 4 bases from J, with 11 bases between. This CDR3 is 14 amino acids long. CDR1 MGHDK and CDR2 SYGVNS come from the germline V gene. The CDR3 region is CASSEQTKLETQYF. The CDR3 coding sequence is TGTGCCAGCAGTGAACAGACTAAACTAGAGACCCAGTACTTC.

This clone was seen only once. The chain recombines TRBV20-1 with TRBJ2-3; D is unresolved. CDR1 DFQATT and CDR2 SNEGSKA come from the germline V gene (reference sequence). The germline V and J ends were trimmed by 5 bases and 6 bases, with 9 bases remaining between them. This CDR3 comprises 11 residues. The CDR3 sequence is CSAPLGDTQYF. In nucleotides, the CDR3 is TGCAGTGCTCCCCTGGGGGATACGCAGTATTTT.

This chain links TRBV28 with TRBJ1-2; D ambiguous. Germline assignment: CDR1 MDHEN and CDR2 SYDVKM. The CDR3 sequence is 12 residues long. V was pared by 7 bases and J by 2 bases, with 8 bases between. This chain's CDR3 is CASISRNYGYTF. In DNA, the CDR3 is TGTGCCAGCATTTCCAGGAACTATGGCTACACCTTC.

As to this clone: It differs at one base from a far larger clone, so likely a read error. The V and J genes are TRBV9 and TRBJ2-2; D ambiguous. The CDR3 is 13 amino acids. The V end lost 4 bases, the J end lost 0 bases, and 4 bases lay between the germline ends. Germline CDR1 reads SGDLS; CDR2 reads YYNGEE. DNA of the CDR3: TGTGCCAGCAGCCCTACGAACACCGGGGAGCTGTTTTTT. Translating it yields CASSPTNTGELFF.

This clone showed up many times. This chain connects TRBV10-3 to TRBJ1-4, with 7 bases fitting TRBD1. This CDR3 is 14 amino acids long. J was trimmed by 8 bases and V by 3 bases; bases with no gene match: 6. Per the germline V gene, CDR1 is ENHRY and CDR2 is SYGVKD. The chain's CDR3 is CAISETQGGEKLFF. CDR3 nucleotides: TGTGCCATCAGTGAAACCCAGGGGGGCGAAAAACTGTTTTTT.

This chain connects TRBV6-1 to TRBJ2-1; weak D call: TRBD1 (6 bases). Deletions cut 2 bases from V and 4 bases from J, with 9 bases between. The CDR3 is 14 residues long. Germline CDR1 and CDR2: MNHNS and SASEGT. CDR3 residues: CASSEQGKYNEQFF. CDR3 nucleotide sequence: TGTGCCAGCAGTGAACAGGGGAAATACAATGAGCAGTTCTTC.